The 24 T cell receptor beta chains in this list originate from one sample, sequenced in a study of persistence of HIV-infected CD4 T cells. The stimulus was an HIV-1 Gag 15-mer peptide pool, 0.85 to 1 ug/peptide/mL. CD4+ T cells upregulating both CD40 ligand and CD69 were sorted as responding cells. No antigens are known for them. The libraries were made with immunoSEQ version 4 in survey mode. The assay was immunoSEQ multiplex PCR, and TCRdb's table has in-frame clones only and misses some. The repertoire holds roughly 9,100 clones, with approximately 86% as singletons. Specimen: CD4+ T cells sorted from PBMCs after approximately 19-hour stimulation, collected from a patient who received antiretroviral therapy. The source of these receptors is an adult woman with HIV who was CMV-seropositive.

Turning to this clone: An end of the junction differs from the germline gene, which may be a read error. The CDR3 region is CAIRGDSGANVPTF. CDR3 DNA sequence: TGTGCCATCAGAGGGGACTCTGGGGCCAACGTCCCGACTTTC. The V and J genes are TRBV10-3 and TRBJ2-6, with a tentative D call TRBD2 (6 bases). The CDR3 consists of 14 residues. Germline-derived CDR1 and CDR2 are ENHRY and SYGVKD.

This sequence joins TRBV4-3 and TRBJ1-1; D is uncertain. The CDR3 consists of 15 residues. Between the trimmed V and J ends, which lost 1 base and 0 bases, there was a span of 9 bases. Germline lookup yields CDR1 LGHNA and CDR2 YSLEER. The CDR3 sequence: CASSQVGRMNTEAFF. As DNA, the CDR3 is TGCGCCAGCAGCCAAGTGGGGAGGATGAACACTGAAGCTTTCTTT.

V is TRBV2 and J is TRBJ1-2; D is possibly TRBD1 (6 bases). Germline loops: CDR1 SNHLY, CDR2 FYNNEI. CDR3 length equals 15 residues. V lost 7 bases, J lost 3 bases, and 18 bases lay in between. In DNA, the CDR3 is TGTGCCAGCAAGGGTGCACAAGGGGGGCACTATGGCTACACCTTC. The encoded protein is CASKGAQGGHYGYTF.

The rearrangement links TRBV4-1 to TRBJ2-1, with D possibly matching TRBD1 (5 bases). The CDR3 has 14 amino acids. Trimming left V 3 bases short and J 9 bases short, with 15 bases between. Germline CDR1 and CDR2: MGHRA and YSYEKL. The CDR3 protein is CASSHMTVPPEQFF. CDR3 coding DNA: TGCGCCAGCAGCCATATGACAGTTCCTCCTGAGCAGTTCTTC.

This clone was counted once. This CDR3 is CASSLDRGPGEQYF. The CDR3 DNA sequence: TGTGCCAGCAGCTTAGACAGGGGGCCCGGGGAGCAGTACTTC. The rearrangement links TRBV11-1 to TRBJ2-7; the match to TRBD1 covers 9 bases. The CDR3 is made up of 14 amino acids. The J segment lost 7 bases and the V segment lost 1 base, leaving 5 bases of the junction unmatched. Looked up from germline, CDR1 is SGHAT and CDR2 is FQDESV (reference sequence).

The genes are TRBV3-1 (or the pseudogene TRBV3-2) and TRBJ1-2, with a weak D call TRBD1 (5 bases). The CDR3 spans 13 residues. V lost 3 bases and J lost 7, with 12 bases in between. CDR1 and CDR2 from the germline V gene are LGHDT and YNNKEL (reference sequence). CDR3 nucleotides: TGTGCCAGCAGCCAGGGGGGTAACGGTGGCTACACCTTC. Translation: CASSQGGNGGYTF.

V usage is TRBV6-5 and J usage is TRBJ2-7; 9 bases agree with TRBD1. The germline gives CDR1 MNHEY, CDR2 SVGAGI. Trimming removed 5 bases from V and 3 bases from J; junction bases left unmatched: 5. The CDR3 sequence is 14 residues long. The CDR3 loop reads CASSRDRAGYEQYF. The CDR3 DNA follows: TGTGCCAGCAGTCGGGACAGGGCGGGCTACGAGCAGTACTTC.

This clone was seen once. The V and J genes are TRBV7-2 and TRBJ1-2, with TRBD1 identical over 8 bases. This CDR3 region has 13 residues. CDR1 and CDR2 (germline): SGHTA, FQGNSA. V shed 3 bases and J 6 bases; nucleotides not matched to a gene: 3. In nucleotides, the CDR3 is TGTGCCAGCAGCTTTGGACAGGGAGATGGCTACACCTTC. This gives the protein CASSFGQGDGYTF.

There are a few counts of this clone. V usage is TRBV7-2 and J usage is TRBJ1-3; D uncertain. The CDR3 sequence is 17 residues long. V was shortened by 1 base and J by 0 bases, with 13 bases between the two germline ends. Per germline, CDR1 SGHTA and CDR2 FQGNSA. This chain's CDR3 is CASSLGGLSHSGNTIYF. The CDR3 DNA is TGTGCCAGCAGCTTAGGAGGGCTGAGCCACTCTGGAAACACCATATATTTT.

The rearrangement links TRBV29-1 to TRBJ1-1, with a weak D call TRBD1 (5 bases). This CDR3 region has 14 residues. Germline-derived CDR1 and CDR2 are SQVTM and ANQGSEA. Deletions cut 4 bases from V and 0 bases from J, with 12 bases between. The CDR3 loop is CSVAAGQLNTEAFF. The CDR3 DNA follows: TGCAGCGTTGCGGCGGGGCAGTTGAACACTGAAGCTTTCTTT.

The J gene is TRBJ2-1, the V gene TRBV7-2; 11 bases are a match to TRBD2. This CDR3 has 15 amino acids. Germline-derived CDR1 and CDR2 are SGHTA and FQGNSA. The ends lost 3 bases at V and 4 bases at J; junction bases unmatched: 2. CDR3 amino acids: CASSFGTSGYNEQFF. CDR3 in DNA: TGTGCCAGCAGCTTCGGGACTAGCGGATACAATGAGCAGTTCTTC. Full variable domain (outside the CDR3, taken from reference TRBV7-2 and TRBJ2-1): GAGVSQSPSNKVTEKGKDVELRCDPISGHTALYWYRQSLGQGLEFLIYFQGNSAPDKSGLPSDRFSAERTGGSVSTLTIQRTQQEDSAVYLCASSFGTSGYNEQFFGPGTRLTVL.

This chain uses TRBV6-5 with TRBJ2-7; 12 bases align to TRBD2. The V gene end was trimmed by 0 bases and the J gene end by 6 bases; junction bases not matched to a gene: 6. Germline V gene lookup returns CDR1 MNHEY and CDR2 SVGAGI. This CDR3 has 16 amino acids. In nucleotides, the CDR3 is TGTGCCAGCAGTTACTCCCCTAGCGGGGGGGCCTCCGAGCAGTACTTC. Its protein is CASSYSPSGGASEQYF.

CDR3 nucleotide sequence: TGTGCCAGCAGCACTAGCGGACGGAACACTGAAGCTTTCTTT. Translating gives CASSTSGRNTEAFF. The rearrangement joins TRBV11-3 to TRBJ1-1, with D unclear. In germline, CDR1 is SGHNT, CDR2 YENEEA. This CDR3 spans 14 amino acids. Trimming cost V 5 bases and J 1 base, with 11 bases left between them. Full variable domain (rest looked up from reference TRBV11-3 and TRBJ1-1): EAGVVQSPRYKIIEKKQPVAFWCNPISGHNTLYWYLQNLGQGPELLIRYENEEAVDDSQLPKDRFSAERLKGVDSTLKIQPAELGDSAVYLCASSTSGRNTEAFFGQGTRLTVV.

The chain carries TRBV10-3 and TRBJ1-2; perhaps TRBD1 as D (6 bases). CDR3 length: 15 amino acids. Per the germline V gene, CDR1 is ENHRY and CDR2 is SYGVKD. V lost 4 bases and J 6 bases, leaving 18 bases between the germline ends. CDR3 residues: CAISGGEGGLDGYTF. CDR3 in DNA: TGTGCCATCAGTGGGGGAGAAGGGGGATTGGATGGCTACACCTTC.

V gene TRBV11-3 combines with J gene TRBJ2-7, with TRBD2 as a possible D gene (6 bases). The CDR3 loop spans 14 amino acids. Germline loops: CDR1 SGHNT, CDR2 YENEEA. Trimming cost V 5 bases and J 3 bases, with 14 bases left between them. The CDR3, as DNA: TGTGCCAGCAGCCCAGGAGGGGTGATCTACGAGCAGTACTTC. Translation gives CASSPGGVIYEQYF.

This chain links TRBV19 with TRBJ1-1; 7 positions match TRBD1. This CDR3 is 14 amino acids long. Germline values: CDR1 LNHDA, CDR2 SQIVND (reference sequence). Here the CDR3 DNA reads TGTGCTACTAAACGAGGGGGCGCGAACACTGAAGCTTTCTTT. Translating gives CATKRGGANTEAFF.

The chain is built from TRBV19 and TRBJ2-3; tentative D call: TRBD1 (6 bases). There are 16 residues in the CDR3. Germline V gene data show CDR1 as LNHDA and CDR2 as SQIVND (reference sequence). Trimming removed 5 bases at V and 1 base at J, with 16 bases between. The CDR3 DNA is TGTGCCAGTAGTTGGGTTACAGGGCGGCGCACAGATACGCAGTATTTT. Translation: CASSWVTGRRTDTQYF.

The V and J genes are TRBV19 and TRBJ1-5; 7 bases are a match to TRBD1. The J segment lost 4 bases and the V segment lost 6 bases, leaving 3 bases of the junction unmatched. Germline V gene sequence: CDR1 LNHDA, CDR2 SQIVND (reference sequence). The CDR3 is 13 amino acids. CDR3 DNA sequence: TGTGCCAGTAGCGACAGGGAGAATCAGCCCCAGCATTTT. It codes for CASSDRENQPQHF.

The rearrangement uses TRBV5-6 and TRBJ1-6, with TRBD1 matching 9 bases. This CDR3 is built from 15 residues. After removal of 4 bases from V and 7 bases from J, the junction contained 6 bases not matched to a gene. CDR1 SGHDT and CDR2 YYEEEE come from the germline V gene. The DNA for the CDR3 is TGTGCCAGCAGCCCGTGGGACAGGGAAAATTCACCCCTCCACTTT. Encoded protein: CASSPWDRENSPLHF.

The chain links TRBV28 to TRBJ1-5; TRBD1 matches at 8 bases. Trimming removed 5 bases from V and 2 bases from J; junction bases left unmatched: 8. CDR1 is MDHEN and CDR2 is SYDVKM in the germline V gene. This CDR3 region has 16 residues. The CDR3 reads CASSQMDRVGNQPQHF. CDR3 nucleotides: TGTGCCAGCAGTCAAATGGACAGGGTGGGCAATCAGCCCCAGCATTTT.

The gene calls are TRBV10-3 and TRBJ2-7; D may match TRBD1 or TRBD2 (6 bases each). The CDR3 sequence is 15 residues long. The V gene's germline CDR1 is ENHRY and CDR2 SYGVKD. Deletions cut 0 bases from V and 0 bases from J, with 9 bases between. The CDR3 nucleotides are TGTGCCATCAGTGAGTCGGGGGGCAGCTCCTACGAGCAGTACTTC. Protein product: CAISESGGSSYEQYF.

The gene calls are TRBV28 and TRBJ2-4, with D possibly being TRBD1 or TRBD2 (6 bases each). Trimming took 4 bases from V and 1 from J, leaving 11 bases between them. The CDR3 covers 15 residues. In germline, CDR1 is MDHEN, CDR2 SYDVKM. The CDR3 region is CASSSQGGAKNIQYF. The DNA of the CDR3 is TGTGCCAGCAGTTCTCAAGGGGGGGCCAAAAACATTCAGTACTTC.

V gene TRBV19 combines with J gene TRBJ2-7; possible D gene TRBD1, 6 bases. The CDR3 runs 15 residues. Trimming left V 6 bases short and J 2 bases short, with 17 bases between. Germline loops: CDR1 LNHDA, CDR2 SQIVND (reference sequence). The CDR3 reads CASSMAGTHAYEQYF. Written as DNA, the CDR3 is TGTGCCAGTAGCATGGCCGGGACACACGCCTACGAGCAGTACTTC.

This chain links TRBV6-5 with TRBJ2-1, with D unclear. CDR1 and CDR2 (germline): MNHEY, SVGAGI. CDR3 length: 16 amino acids. Deletions cut 1 base from V and 0 bases from J, with 10 bases between. The CDR3 loop is CASSYYQAYSYNEQFF. CDR3 coding DNA: TGTGCCAGCAGTTACTACCAAGCGTACTCCTACAATGAGCAGTTCTTC.